This section outlines one TCR beta chain sequence together with its context. Its antigen remains unknown. Across eight separate reactions for each sample, cDNA was made. TCRdb reworked the 5' RACE reads into one entry per CDR3 protein, no DNA. The sample table sets out approximately 400,000 distinct CDR3 sequences. This specimen belongs to a study of monozygotic twins with inflammatory bowel disease. Germline V gives CDR1 SGHTA, CDR2 FQGNSA. This CDR3 has 17 amino acids. Findings and limits, study-wide: Patient-specific immunosuppressive treatments may have made repertoires more variable.

A 2.5 ml blood sample was drawn per donor. The chain recombines TRBV7-2 with TRBJ2-1; TCRdb proposes TRBD2, but this gene call is untestable without DNA. The sample was blood. The sequence came from a human donor with ulcerative colitis or Crohn's disease, or a healthy co-twin of an affected twin (not recorded which). CDR3 in amino acids: CASSLVPSGRHTNEQFF.